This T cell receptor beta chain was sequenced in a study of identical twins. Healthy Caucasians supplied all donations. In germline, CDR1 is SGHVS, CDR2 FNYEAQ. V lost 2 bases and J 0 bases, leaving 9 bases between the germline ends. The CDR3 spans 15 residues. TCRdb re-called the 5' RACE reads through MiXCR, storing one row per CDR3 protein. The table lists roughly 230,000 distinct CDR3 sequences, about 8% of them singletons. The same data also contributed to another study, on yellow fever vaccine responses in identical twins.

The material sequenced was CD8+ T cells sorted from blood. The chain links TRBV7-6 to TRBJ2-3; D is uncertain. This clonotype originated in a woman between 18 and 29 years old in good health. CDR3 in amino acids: CASSLMPDSTDTQYF. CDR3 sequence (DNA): TGTGCCAGCAGCTTAATGCCCGATAGCACAGATACGCAGTATTTT.